What follows describes a single T cell receptor beta chain. The germline CDR1 and CDR2 sequences are LNHNV and YYDKDF (reference sequence). The V end lost 8 bases, the J end lost 10 bases, and 18 bases lay between the germline ends. This CDR3 spans 13 amino acids. The entry originates in a study of blood T cells in healthy people across ages. Next came a second PCR, run for about 6 to 12 cycles, which used a sample-barcoded 5' primer along with a J-beta primer mix. From the 5' RACE reads, TCRdb called clonotypes with MiXCR, one entry per CDR3 protein. The data hold approximately 1.5 million distinct CDR3 sequences, with around 35% observed a single time.

The TCR originated in a woman between 25 and 40 years old in good health. Sequencing input: blood. This sequence joins TRBV15 and TRBJ2-1, with TRBD1 as a possible D gene (5 bases). The CDR3 DNA reads TGTGCCACCGAGCGCAAACAGGTGCAGGAGCAGTTCTTC. The encoded protein is CATERKQVQEQFF.